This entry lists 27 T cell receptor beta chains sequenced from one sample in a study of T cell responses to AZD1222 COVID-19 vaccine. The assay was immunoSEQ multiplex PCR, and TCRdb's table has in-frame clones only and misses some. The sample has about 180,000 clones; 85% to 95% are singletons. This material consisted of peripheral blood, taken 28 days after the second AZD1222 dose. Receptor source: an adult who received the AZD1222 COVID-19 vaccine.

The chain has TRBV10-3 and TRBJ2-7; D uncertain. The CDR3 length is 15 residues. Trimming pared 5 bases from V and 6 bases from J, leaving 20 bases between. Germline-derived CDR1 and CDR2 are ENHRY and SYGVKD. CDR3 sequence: CAISHRQETSGEQYF. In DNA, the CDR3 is TGTGCCATCAGTCATAGGCAGGAGACGTCGGGCGAGCAGTACTTC.

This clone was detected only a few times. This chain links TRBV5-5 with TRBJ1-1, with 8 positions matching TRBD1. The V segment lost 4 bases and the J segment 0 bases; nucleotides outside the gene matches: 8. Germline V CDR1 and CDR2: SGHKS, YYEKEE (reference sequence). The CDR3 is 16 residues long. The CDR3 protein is CASSTSGQGMNTEAFF. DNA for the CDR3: TGTGCCAGCAGCACCTCCGGACAGGGAATGAACACTGAAGCTTTCTTT.

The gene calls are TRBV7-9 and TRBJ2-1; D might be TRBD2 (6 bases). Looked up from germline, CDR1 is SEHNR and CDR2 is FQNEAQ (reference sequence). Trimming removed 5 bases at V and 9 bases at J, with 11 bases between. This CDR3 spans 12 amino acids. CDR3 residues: CASSLGLSEQFF. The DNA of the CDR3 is TGTGCCAGCAGCCTTGGACTATCTGAGCAGTTCTTC.

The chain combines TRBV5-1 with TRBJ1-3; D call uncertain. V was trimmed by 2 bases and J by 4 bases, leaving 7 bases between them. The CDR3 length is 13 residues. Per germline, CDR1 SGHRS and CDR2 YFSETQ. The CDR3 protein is CASSFDGGNTIYF. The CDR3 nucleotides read TGCGCCAGCAGCTTTGACGGGGGAAACACCATATATTTT. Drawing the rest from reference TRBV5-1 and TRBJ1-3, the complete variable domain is KAGVTQTPRYLIKTRGQQVTLSCSPISGHRSVSWYQQTPGQGLQFLFEYFSETQRNKGNFPGRFSGRQFSNSRSEMNVSTLELGDSALYLCASSFDGGNTIYFGEGSWLTVV.

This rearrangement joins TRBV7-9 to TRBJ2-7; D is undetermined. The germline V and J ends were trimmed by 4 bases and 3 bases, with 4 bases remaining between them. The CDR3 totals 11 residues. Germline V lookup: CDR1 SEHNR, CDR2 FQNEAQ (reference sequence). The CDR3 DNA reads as TGTGCCAGCAGCTCGATCTACGAGCAGTACTTC. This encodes CASSSIYEQYF.

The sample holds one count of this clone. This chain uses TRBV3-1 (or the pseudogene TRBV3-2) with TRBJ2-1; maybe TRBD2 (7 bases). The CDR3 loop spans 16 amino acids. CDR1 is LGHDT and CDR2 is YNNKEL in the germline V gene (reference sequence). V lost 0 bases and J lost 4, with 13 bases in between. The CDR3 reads CASSQEAGARYNEQFF. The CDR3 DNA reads TGTGCCAGCAGCCAAGAGGCGGGGGCCCGATACAATGAGCAGTTCTTC.

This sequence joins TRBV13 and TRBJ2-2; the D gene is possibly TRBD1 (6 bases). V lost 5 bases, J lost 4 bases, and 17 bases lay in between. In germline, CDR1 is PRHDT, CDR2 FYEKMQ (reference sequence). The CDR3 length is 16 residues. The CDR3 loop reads CASSLPGHALTGELFF. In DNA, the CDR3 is TGTGCCAGCAGCCTCCCGGGACACGCACTCACCGGGGAGCTGTTTTTT.

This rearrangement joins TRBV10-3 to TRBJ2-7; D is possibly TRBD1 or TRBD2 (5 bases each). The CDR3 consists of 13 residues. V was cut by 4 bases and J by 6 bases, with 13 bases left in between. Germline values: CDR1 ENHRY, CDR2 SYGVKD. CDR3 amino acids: CAISAGTAPEQYF. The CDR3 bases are TGTGCCATCAGTGCGGGGACGGCCCCCGAGCAGTACTTC.

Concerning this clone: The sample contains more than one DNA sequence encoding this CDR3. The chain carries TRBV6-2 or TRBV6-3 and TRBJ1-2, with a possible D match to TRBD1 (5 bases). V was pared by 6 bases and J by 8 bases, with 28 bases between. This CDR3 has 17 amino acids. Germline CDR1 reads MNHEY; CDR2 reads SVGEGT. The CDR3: CASSWAGAGGVVYGYTF. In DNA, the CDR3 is TGTGCCAGCAGCTGGGCCGGGGCTGGGGGAGTCGTCTACGGCTACACCTTC.

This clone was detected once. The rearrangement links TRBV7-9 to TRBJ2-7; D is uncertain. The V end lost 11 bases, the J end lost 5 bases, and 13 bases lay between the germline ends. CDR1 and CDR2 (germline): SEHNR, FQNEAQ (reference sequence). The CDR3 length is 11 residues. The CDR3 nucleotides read TGTGCCGGAGCAGTACGAGACGAGCAGTACTTC. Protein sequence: CAGAVRDEQYF.

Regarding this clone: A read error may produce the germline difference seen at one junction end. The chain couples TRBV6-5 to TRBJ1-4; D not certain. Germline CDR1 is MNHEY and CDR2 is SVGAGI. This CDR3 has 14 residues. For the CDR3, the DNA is TGTGCCAGCAGTACGGGCCTCCAGAATGGAAAACTGTTTTTT. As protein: CASSTGLQNGKLFF.

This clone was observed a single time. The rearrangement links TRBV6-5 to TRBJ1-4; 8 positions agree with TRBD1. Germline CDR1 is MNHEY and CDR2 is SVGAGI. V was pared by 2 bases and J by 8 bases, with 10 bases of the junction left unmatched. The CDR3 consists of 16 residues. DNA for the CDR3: TGTGCCAGCAGTTACGGCACAGGGGGTAGGAGAGAAAAACTGTTTTTT. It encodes CASSYGTGGRREKLFF.

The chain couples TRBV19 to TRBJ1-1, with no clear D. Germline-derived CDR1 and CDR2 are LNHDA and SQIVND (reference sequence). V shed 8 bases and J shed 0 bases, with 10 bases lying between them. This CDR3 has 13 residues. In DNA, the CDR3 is TGTGCCAGTCGAACTACCATGAACACTGAAGCTTTCTTT. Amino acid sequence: CASRTTMNTEAFF.

The CDR3 is CASSLEARDTQYF. DNA of the CDR3: TGCGCCAGCAGCTTGGAAGCGAGAGATACGCAGTATTTT. The chain has TRBV5-1 and TRBJ2-3; D unresolved. V was pared by 0 bases and J by 5 bases, with 7 bases between. The CDR3 sequence is 13 residues long. Per germline, CDR1 SGHRS and CDR2 YFSETQ.

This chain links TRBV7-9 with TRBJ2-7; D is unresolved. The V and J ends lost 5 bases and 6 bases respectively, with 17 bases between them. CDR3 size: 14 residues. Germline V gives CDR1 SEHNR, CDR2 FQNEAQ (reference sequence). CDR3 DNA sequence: TGTGCCAGCAGCGCCAATTTAGTGGGGTCCGAGCAGTACTTC. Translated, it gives CASSANLVGSEQYF.

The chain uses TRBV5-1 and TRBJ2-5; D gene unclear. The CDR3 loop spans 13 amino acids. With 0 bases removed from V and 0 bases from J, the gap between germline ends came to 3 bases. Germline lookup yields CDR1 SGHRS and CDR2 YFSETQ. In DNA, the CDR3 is TGCGCCAGCAGCTTGGGGTACCAAGAGACCCAGTACTTC. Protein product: CASSLGYQETQYF.

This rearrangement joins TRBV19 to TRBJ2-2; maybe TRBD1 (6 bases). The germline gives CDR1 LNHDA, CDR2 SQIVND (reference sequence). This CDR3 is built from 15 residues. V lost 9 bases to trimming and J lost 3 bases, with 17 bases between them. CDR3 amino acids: CASSEWTAYTGELFF. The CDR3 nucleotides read TGTGCCAGCAGTGAGTGGACAGCTTACACCGGGGAGCTGTTTTTT. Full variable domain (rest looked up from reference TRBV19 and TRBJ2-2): DGGITQSPKYLFRKEGQNVTLSCEQNLNHDAMYWYRQDPGQGLRLIYYSQIVNDFQKGDIAEGYSVSREKKESFPLTVTSAQKNPTAFYLCASSEWTAYTGELFFGEGSRLTVL.

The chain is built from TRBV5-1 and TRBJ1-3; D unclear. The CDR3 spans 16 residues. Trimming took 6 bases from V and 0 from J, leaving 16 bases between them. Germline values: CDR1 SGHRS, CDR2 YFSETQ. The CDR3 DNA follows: TGCGCCAGCACCCGAGAGTCTGGATCCTCTGGAAACACCATATATTTT. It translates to CASTRESGSSGNTIYF. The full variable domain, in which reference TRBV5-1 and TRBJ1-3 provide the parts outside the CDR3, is KAGVTQTPRYLIKTRGQQVTLSCSPISGHRSVSWYQQTPGQGLQFLFEYFSETQRNKGNFPGRFSGRQFSNSRSEMNVSTLELGDSALYLCASTRESGSSGNTIYFGEGSWLTVV.

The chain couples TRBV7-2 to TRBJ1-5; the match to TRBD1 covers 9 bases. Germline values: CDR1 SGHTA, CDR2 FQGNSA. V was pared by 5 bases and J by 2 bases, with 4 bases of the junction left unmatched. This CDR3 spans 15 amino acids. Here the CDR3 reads CASSPTGGRNQPQHF. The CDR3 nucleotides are TGTGCCAGCAGCCCGACAGGGGGACGCAATCAGCCCCAGCATTTT.

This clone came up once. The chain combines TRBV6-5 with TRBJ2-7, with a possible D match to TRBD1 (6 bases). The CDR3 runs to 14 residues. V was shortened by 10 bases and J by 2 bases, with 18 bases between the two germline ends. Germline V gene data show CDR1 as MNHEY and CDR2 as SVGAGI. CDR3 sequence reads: CATNREFGPYEQYF. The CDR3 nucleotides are TGTGCCACCAACAGGGAATTTGGGCCCTACGAGCAGTACTTC.

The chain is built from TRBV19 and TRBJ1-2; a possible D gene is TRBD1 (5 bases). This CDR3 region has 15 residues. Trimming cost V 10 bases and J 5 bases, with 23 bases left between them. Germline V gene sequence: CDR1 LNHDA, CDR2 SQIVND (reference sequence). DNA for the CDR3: TGTGCCACCTCCCCTCGGGGGGGATTGTGGTATGGCTACACCTTC. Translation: CATSPRGGLWYGYTF.

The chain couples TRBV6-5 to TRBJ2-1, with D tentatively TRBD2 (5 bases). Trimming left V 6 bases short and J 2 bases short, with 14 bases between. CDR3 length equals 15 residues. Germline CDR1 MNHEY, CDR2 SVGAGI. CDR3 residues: CASSHVSGTYNEQFF. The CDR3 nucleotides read TGTGCCAGCAGCCACGTCTCGGGGACCTACAATGAGCAGTTCTTC.

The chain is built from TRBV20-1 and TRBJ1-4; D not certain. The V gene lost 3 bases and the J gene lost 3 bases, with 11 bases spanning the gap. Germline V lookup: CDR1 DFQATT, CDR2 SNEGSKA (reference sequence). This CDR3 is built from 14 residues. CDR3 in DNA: TGCAGTGCTAGTAGAGGAACCCCTAATGAAAAACTGTTTTTT. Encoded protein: CSASRGTPNEKLFF.

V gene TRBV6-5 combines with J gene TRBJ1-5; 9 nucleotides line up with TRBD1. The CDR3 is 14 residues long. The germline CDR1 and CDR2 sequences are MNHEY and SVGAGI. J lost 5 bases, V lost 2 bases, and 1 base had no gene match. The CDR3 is CASSYGQGHQPQHF. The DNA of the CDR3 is TGTGCCAGCAGTTACGGACAGGGGCATCAGCCCCAGCATTTT.

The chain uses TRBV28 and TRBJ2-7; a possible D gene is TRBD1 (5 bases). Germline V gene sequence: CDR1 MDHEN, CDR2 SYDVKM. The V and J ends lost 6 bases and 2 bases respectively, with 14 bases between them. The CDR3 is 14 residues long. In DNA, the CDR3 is TGTGCCAGCAGCCTAGGGGTTTTTCCCTACGAGCAGTACTTC. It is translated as CASSLGVFPYEQYF.

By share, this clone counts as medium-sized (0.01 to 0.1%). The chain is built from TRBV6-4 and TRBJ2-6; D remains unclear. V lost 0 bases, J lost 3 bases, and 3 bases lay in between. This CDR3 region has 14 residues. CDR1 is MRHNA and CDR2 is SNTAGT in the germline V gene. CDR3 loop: CASSDSGGANVLTF. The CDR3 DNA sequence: TGTGCCAGCAGTGACTCGGGTGGGGCCAACGTCCTGACTTTC.

This CDR3 reads CASSVRGEPVTDTQYF. In DNA form, the CDR3 reads TGTGCCAGCAGCGTACGCGGGGAACCTGTCACAGATACGCAGTATTTT. The chain has TRBV9 and TRBJ2-3, with D possibly matching TRBD2 (6 bases). The length of the CDR3 is 16 residues. V was cut by 1 base and J by 2 bases, with 14 bases left in between. The germline V gene encodes CDR1 SGDLS and CDR2 YYNGEE.